Described below is a single T cell receptor (beta chain) sequence and its context. Its antigen remains unknown. The data originate from a study of early T cells in non-severe SARS-CoV-2 infection. Turning to the study itself: Chains stayed unpaired after sequencing of bulk RNA from unsorted whole blood.

The CDR3 length is 17 residues. Germline assignment: CDR1 MNHNY and CDR2 SVGAGI (reference sequence). Trimming left V 2 bases short and J 0 bases short, with 16 bases between. Attachment of unique molecular identifiers to individual cDNA molecules was performed. TCRdb ran MiXCR on the 5' RACE reads and lists one entry per CDR3 protein. The sample records approximately 98,000 distinct CDR3 sequences, 9% to 14% being singletons. General study points: VDJdb matching, biased toward anti-spike CD8 responses, missed private and CD4 specificities.

Input material: whole blood. This TCR was sampled from an adult who was a healthcare worker with PCR-confirmed SARS-CoV-2 infection or an uninfected control (not recorded which). V is TRBV6-6 and J is TRBJ1-1, with a weak D call TRBD1 (6 bases). CDR3 region: CASSYHQGQLMNTEAFF. DNA of the CDR3: TGTGCCAGCAGTTACCACCAAGGACAGCTCATGAACACTGAAGCTTTCTTT.